Detailed here is one T cell receptor beta chain. These data originate in a study of blood T cell repertoires in COVID-19. Germline CDR1 SGDLS, CDR2 YYNGEE. Between the trimmed V and J ends, which lost 5 bases and 3 bases, there was a span of 14 bases. The CDR3 sequence is 14 residues long. Sequencing used immunoSEQ multiplex PCR; TCRdb keeps in-frame clones, though not all of them. The sample carries approximately 670,000 clones, 90% recorded once. The material sequenced was peripheral blood. The rearrangement uses TRBV9 and TRBJ1-1, with D possibly being TRBD1 (6 bases). The receptor was isolated from a woman aged 18-29 years with acute or convalescent COVID-19. The chain's CDR3 is CASSRQALDTEAFF. The CDR3 region has the DNA TGTGCCAGCAGTAGACAGGCCCTCGACACTGAAGCTTTCTTT.